This TCR beta chain derives from a study of T cell repertoires in cytomegalovirus infection (dated by TCRdb to between 2018 and 2021). For context, the study as a whole: The HLA type of each donor mattered for the analysis, because public TCR beta signatures pointed to carriage of CMV infection along with the matching HLA type. General conclusions and limits of the study: In the ex vivo response, HLA-C-restricted CMV-specific TCR beta clonotypes were dominant, and in two of eight donors the single most frequent clonotype came from this HLA-C-restricted group. Carriers of CMV infection plus the relevant HLA type were discriminated by the cumulative frequency of public TCR beta family members in the study cohort and in an independent roughly 400-donor cohort.

Clipping removes 4 bases from V and 3 bases from J, with 5 as the unmatched junction base count. The germline V gene sets CDR1 to SGHTA and CDR2 to FQGNSA. The CDR3 spans 14 residues, from the cysteine through the phenylalanine. Only the CDR3 portion is preserved as DNA: 42 bases, with reading frame beginning at the first base. The reads were generated on an Illumina HiSeq 1500. In TCRdb, the public reads were trimmed at Q25 with fastp and aligned with MiXCR, with productive beta chains retained. Rows with a matching CDR3 protein are joined into one entry that keeps the most common DNA and genes. The sample includes approximately 180,000 distinct CDR3 sequences, with under 25% observed a single time. The ten most abundant clones make up around 3.2% of the sample. The table lists this clonotype with many counts. Its antigen is not yet known. Base-call qualities are not available, and no considerably larger clone is one nucleotide away.

Sequencing used PBMCs. This clonotype was sampled from a human donor in good health (CMV status not recorded). Some clones in this sample may be carry-over from other donors' samples. This chain is built from TRBV7-2 and TRBJ2-7; 8 middle bases align to TRBD2. The CDR3: CASSYGTSVYEQYF. The nucleotide sequence is TGTGCCAGCAGCTACGGGACTAGTGTCTACGAGCAGTACTTC.